This T cell receptor beta chain was sequenced in a study of cytomegalovirus exposure and HLA in healthy donors. The study, taken as a whole, reports: The authors reported that TCR beta sequences could predict HLA-A and HLA-B alleles. These predictions were accurate for most subjects in the first cohort. Reports showed the classifier diagnosing cytomegalovirus status with high specificity and sensitivity. Presence/absence analyses took donor sequencing depth as roughly uniform. Several of the most significant clusters were apparently associated with common viral pathogens in a later analysis.

Primers: 60 Vbeta forward and 13 Jbeta reverse. Sequenced by immunoSEQ multiplex PCR; TCRdb stores in-frame clones only, minus some. The repertoire includes around 220,000 clones, roughly 70% of them detected once, and roughly 1.9% sits in the top ten. Germline CDR1 and CDR2: SGHDT and YYEEEE. This CDR3 is built from 13 residues. V lost 0 bases to trimming and J lost 1 base, with 4 bases between them. Concerning this clone itself: The target antigen is unknown.

The sequenced material came from PBMCs. The clonotype originates from a woman aged 25 to 39 in good health and CMV-seronegative. The V and J genes are TRBV5-6 and TRBJ2-5; unclear D gene. CDR3 bases: TGTGCCAGCAGCTTGGGGAGCCAAGAGACCCAGTACTTC. This codes for CASSLGSQETQYF.